This TCR beta chain came from a study of OX40 agonist ivuxolimab in advanced cancers. Context from the whole study: Ivuxolimab, which targeted the costimulatory receptor OX40 (CD134), was an agonistic, fully human IgG2 monoclonal antibody. Intravenous ivuxolimab was administered to patients every 2 weeks at six dose levels: 0.01, 0.1, 0.3, 1.5, 3 and 10 mg/kg. Of the 50 to 55 patients in dose escalation, some 19 had hepatocellular carcinoma, some 15 had melanoma, 9 had renal cell carcinoma and 9 had head and neck cancer. The dose-escalation cohort was over 70% male with a mean age of approximately 60 years, ranging from roughly 20 to 80. Patients were allowed to have had prior anti-PD-1, anti-PD-L1 or anti-CTLA-4 therapy, and approximately 40% of the dose-escalation patients had been treated with checkpoint inhibitors. Three dose-escalation patients achieved partial responses, one with hepatocellular carcinoma and two with cutaneous melanoma. The point of sequencing TCRbeta in the periphery was to test whether ivuxolimab changed TCR sequence diversity and drove clonal T-cell expansion. The paper describes the monotherapy dose-escalation part (N = 52 patients) of the phase I trial of ivuxolimab.

A distance of 5 bases separates the germline ends of V and J, which lose 1 base and 1 base respectively. The germline V gene yields SGHRS for CDR1 and YFSETQ for CDR2. From the cysteine up to the phenylalanine, the CDR3 has a length of 13 residues. Only the CDR3 portion is preserved as DNA: 39 bases, with reading frame beginning at the first base. To sequence the TCRbeta CDR3 region, genomic DNA was isolated from the sorted cells. TCRbeta CDR3 regions were sequenced using the immunoSEQ Assay. Here the immuneACCESS table is served through TCRdb, limited to in-frame sequences with V and J called. Missing clones are a known gap in these copies; in checked studies unresolved V genes cover under half, and the rest lacks a known reason. Within this sample are 45,000 to 65,000 clones, with approximately 86% of them counted one time only. The top ten hold about 3.7% of the sample. Concerning this clone itself: Its antigen has not been determined. Qualities for individual bases were not recorded, and no much larger clone is one base off. The identical CDR3 is also encoded by other nucleotide sequences in the sample.

General study outcomes and caveats: After ivuxolimab, more expanded clones were found on average in CD8+ T cells than in CD4+ T cells. In the 0.1-3.0 mg/kg groups, partial responders had among the lowest normalized peripheral clonal expansion, particularly in CD8+ T cells. The antigen specificity of the clonally expanded peripheral T cells was not determined. Low levels of normalized T-cell clonal expansion were also shown by some nonresponding patients. At doses from 0.1 to 3.0 mg/kg, clonal expansion was seen in both CD4+ and CD8+ blood T cells between baseline and week 6.

Patients with a history of autoimmune disease or receiving systemic immunosuppression were excluded from the trial. Peripheral blood for TCR sequencing was collected from all dose cohorts at baseline, on cycle 4 day 1, and on cycle 7 day 1. Samples were obtained from an open-label, multicenter, first-in-human phase I dose-escalation trial of ivuxolimab. Adults with locally advanced or metastatic melanoma, renal cell carcinoma, hepatocellular carcinoma or head and neck squamous cell carcinoma were enrolled in the trial. Before TCR sequencing, CD4+ T cells and CD8+ T cells from peripheral blood were sorted into separate populations.

The sequence was collected from an adult with an advanced solid tumor such as melanoma, head and neck, liver or kidney cancer. The sequencing used CD4+ or CD8+ T cells sorted from blood, collected in a trial of the OX40 agonist ivuxolimab. The chain is made from TRBV5-1 and TRBJ1-1, and possibly TRBD1, on 5 matching bases. DNA sequence: TGCGCCAGCAGCTTGCAGGGGAACACTGAAGCTTTCTTT. This sequence encodes CASSLQGNTEAFF. Reference TRBV5-1 and TRBJ1-1 proteins supply the regions before and after the CDR3; the full variable domain is: KAGVTQTPRYLIKTRGQQVTLSCSPISGHRSVSWYQQTPGQGLQFLFEYFSETQRNKGNFPGRFSGRQFSNSRSEMNVSTLELGDSALYLCASSLQGNTEAFFGQGTRLTVV.